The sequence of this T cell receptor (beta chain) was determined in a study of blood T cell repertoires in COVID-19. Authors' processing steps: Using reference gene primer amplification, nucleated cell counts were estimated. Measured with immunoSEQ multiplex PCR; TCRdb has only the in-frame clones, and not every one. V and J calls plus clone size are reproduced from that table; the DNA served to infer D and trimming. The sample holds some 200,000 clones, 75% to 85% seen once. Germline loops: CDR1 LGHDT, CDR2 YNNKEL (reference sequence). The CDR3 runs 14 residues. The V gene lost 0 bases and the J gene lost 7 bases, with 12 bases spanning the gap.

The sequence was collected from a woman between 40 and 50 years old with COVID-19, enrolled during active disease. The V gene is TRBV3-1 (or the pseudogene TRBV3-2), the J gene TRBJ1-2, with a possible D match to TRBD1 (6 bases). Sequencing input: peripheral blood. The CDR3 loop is CASSQEGQLRGYTF. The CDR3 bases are TGTGCCAGCAGCCAAGAAGGACAGCTACGTGGCTACACCTTC.